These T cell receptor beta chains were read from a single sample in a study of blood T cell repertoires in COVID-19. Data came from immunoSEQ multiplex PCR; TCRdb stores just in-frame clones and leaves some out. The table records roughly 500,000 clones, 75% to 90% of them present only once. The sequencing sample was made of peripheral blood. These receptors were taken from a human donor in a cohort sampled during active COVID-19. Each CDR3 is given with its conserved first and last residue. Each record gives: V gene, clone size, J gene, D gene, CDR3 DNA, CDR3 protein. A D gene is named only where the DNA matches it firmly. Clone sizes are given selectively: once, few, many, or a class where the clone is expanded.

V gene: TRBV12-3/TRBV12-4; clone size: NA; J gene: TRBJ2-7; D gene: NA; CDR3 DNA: TGTGCCAGCAGGTTAGGGCCGGGGGAGCAGTACTTC; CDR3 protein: CASRLGPGEQYF
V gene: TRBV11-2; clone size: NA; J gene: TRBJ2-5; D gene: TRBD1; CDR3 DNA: TGTGCCAGCAGGTTACAGGGGAAGGAGACCCAGTACTTC; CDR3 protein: CASRLQGKETQYF
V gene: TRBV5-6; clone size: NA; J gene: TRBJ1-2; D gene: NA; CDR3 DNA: TGTGCCAGCAGCTTGGCCGTTTTGTCTCAGGGCTCGGCTAACTATGGCTACACCTTC; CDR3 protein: CASSLAVLSQGSANYGYTF
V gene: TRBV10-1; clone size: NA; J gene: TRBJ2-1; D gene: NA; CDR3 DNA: TGCGCCTTCGAACCGTCAGGGGGGCGCAATGAGCAGTTCTTC; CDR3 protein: CAFEPSGGRNEQFF
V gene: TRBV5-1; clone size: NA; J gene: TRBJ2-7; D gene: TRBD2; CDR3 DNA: TGCGCCAGCAGCTGGACTAGCGGGAGTCCGTACGAGCAGTACTTC; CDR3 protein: CASSWTSGSPYEQYF
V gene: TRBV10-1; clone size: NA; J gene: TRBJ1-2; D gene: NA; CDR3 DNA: TGCGCCAGCAGTGAGGACAGTGAGTTTGGCTACACCTTC; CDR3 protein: CASSEDSEFGYTF
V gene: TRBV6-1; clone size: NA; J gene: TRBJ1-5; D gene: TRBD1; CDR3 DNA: TGTGCCAGCAGTGCCCTAGCTGGGACAGCAAATCAGCCCCAGCATTTT; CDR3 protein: CASSALAGTANQPQHF
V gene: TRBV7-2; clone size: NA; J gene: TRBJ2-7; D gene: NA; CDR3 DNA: TGTGCCAGCAGCTTACGTCGCCAGACCTACGAGCAGTACTTC; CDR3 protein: CASSLRRQTYEQYF
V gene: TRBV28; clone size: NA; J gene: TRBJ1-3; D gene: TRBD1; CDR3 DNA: TGTGCCAGCAGTGCCCCTTCAGGGGGCTCGGAAGGAAACACCATATATTTT; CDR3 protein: CASSAPSGGSEGNTIYF
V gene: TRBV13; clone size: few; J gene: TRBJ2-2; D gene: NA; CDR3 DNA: TGTGCCAGCAGCTTAGACAGCCCTGCCAACACCGGGGAGCTGTTTTTT; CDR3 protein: CASSLDSPANTGELFF
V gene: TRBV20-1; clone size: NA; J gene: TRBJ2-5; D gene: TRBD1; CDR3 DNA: TGCAGTGCTAGTAGCGACAGGGGGCTTAGGGAGACCCAGTACTTC; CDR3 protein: CSASSDRGLRETQYF
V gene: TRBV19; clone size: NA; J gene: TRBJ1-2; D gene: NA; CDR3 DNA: TGTGCCAGTAGTCGGTTCAGGGAGGACAACTATGGCTACACCTTC; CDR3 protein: CASSRFREDNYGYTF
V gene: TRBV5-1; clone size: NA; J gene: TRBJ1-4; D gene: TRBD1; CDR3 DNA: TGCGCCAGCAGCTTGGACGGACAGGTTGGTCCTGAAAAACTGTTTTTT; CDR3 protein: CASSLDGQVGPEKLFF
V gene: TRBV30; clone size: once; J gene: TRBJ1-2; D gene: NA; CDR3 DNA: TGTGCCTGGAGGTTGACAAGCCTCTATGGCTACACCTTC; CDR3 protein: CAWRLTSLYGYTF
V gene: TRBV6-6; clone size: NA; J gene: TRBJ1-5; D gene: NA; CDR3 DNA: TGTGCCAGCAGGGAGAACAAACTACATCAGCCCCAGCATTTT; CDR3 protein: CASRENKLHQPQHF
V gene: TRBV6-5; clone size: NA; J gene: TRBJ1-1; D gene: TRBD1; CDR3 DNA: TGTGCCAGCAGTTCCCGACAGGGGTCCCAAGCTTTCTTT; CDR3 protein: CASSSRQGSQAFF
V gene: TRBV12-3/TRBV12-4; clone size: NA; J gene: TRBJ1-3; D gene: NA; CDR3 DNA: TGTGCCAGCAGTTTCTTCAGGGGAAACACCATATATTTT; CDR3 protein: CASSFFRGNTIYF
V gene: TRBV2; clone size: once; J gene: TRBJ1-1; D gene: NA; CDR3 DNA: TGTGCCAGCAGTATCGGGGGGAACACTGAAGCTTTCTTT; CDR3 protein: CASSIGGNTEAFF
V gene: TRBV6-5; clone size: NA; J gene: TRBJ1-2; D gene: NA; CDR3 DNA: TGTGCCAGCAGGGTAGACTCAGGGTTATATGGCTACACCTTC; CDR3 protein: CASRVDSGLYGYTF
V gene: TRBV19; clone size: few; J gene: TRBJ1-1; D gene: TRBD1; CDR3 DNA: TGTGCCAGTAGTACCCACAGGGGGGCGGTCACTGAAGCTTTCTTT; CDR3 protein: CASSTHRGAVTEAFF
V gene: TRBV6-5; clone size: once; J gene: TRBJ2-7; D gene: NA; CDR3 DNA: TGTGCCAGCAGAAGGGGCACCTCATACGAGCAGTACTTC; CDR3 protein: CASRRGTSYEQYF
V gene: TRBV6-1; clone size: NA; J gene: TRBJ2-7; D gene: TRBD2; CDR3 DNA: TGTGCCAGCAGTAATCTAGCGGGAGTTGACGAGCAGTACTTC; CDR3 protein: CASSNLAGVDEQYF
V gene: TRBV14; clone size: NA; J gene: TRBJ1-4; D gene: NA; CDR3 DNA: TGTGCCAGCAGCCACCGCAGGGGACCAAATGAAAAACTGTTTTTT; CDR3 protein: CASSHRRGPNEKLFF
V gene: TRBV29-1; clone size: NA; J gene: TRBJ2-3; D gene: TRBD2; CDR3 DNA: TGCAGCGGCAGGACTAGCGGGAGCCCAGATACGCAGTATTTT; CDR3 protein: CSGRTSGSPDTQYF
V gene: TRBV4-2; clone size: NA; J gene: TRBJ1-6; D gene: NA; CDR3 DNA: TGTGCCAGCAGCCAAGCCGGGGGGGGAGAAAATTCACCCCTCCACTTT; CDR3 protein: CASSQAGGGENSPLHF
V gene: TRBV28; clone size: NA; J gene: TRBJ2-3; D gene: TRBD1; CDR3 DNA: TGTGCCAGCGGTAGACAGGGGGCTCCGACAGATACGCAGTATTTT; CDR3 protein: CASGRQGAPTDTQYF
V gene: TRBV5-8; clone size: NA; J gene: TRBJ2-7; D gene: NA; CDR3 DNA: TGTGCCAGCAGCTCAACCCCCGGGACACCTTCCTACGAGCAGTACTTC; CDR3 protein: CASSSTPGTPSYEQYF
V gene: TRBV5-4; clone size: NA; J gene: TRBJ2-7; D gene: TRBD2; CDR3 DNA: TGTGCCAGCAGCACGGAGGGACTAGCGGGAAACGAGCAGTACTTC; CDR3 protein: CASSTEGLAGNEQYF
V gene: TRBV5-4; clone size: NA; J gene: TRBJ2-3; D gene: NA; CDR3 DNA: TGTGCCAGCAGCTTCGGGATCGGGAGCGATACGCAGTATTTT; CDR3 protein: CASSFGIGSDTQYF
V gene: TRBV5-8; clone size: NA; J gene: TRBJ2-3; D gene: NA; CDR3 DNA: TGTGCCAGCAGCCCTGGCGGGGTTCTAGCGACAGATACGCAGTATTTT; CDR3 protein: CASSPGGVLATDTQYF
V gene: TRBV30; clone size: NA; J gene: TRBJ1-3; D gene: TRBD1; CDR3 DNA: TGTGCCTGGAGCGAAAGACAGGGGGCTGGAAACACCATATATTTT; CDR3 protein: CAWSERQGAGNTIYF
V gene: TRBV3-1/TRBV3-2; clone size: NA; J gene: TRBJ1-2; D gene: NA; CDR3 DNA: TGTGCCAGCAGCCAAACCCCACAGGGATCGGGTCAAAATGGCTACACCTTC; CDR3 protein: CASSQTPQGSGQNGYTF
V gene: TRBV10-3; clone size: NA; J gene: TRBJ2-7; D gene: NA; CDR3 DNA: TGTGCCTCTGCGGCGGGGATATACGAGCAGTACTTC; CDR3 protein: CASAAGIYEQYF
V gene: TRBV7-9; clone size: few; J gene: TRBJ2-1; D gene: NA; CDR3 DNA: TGTGCCAGCAGCCCATCTAAGGGAGATGAGCAGTTCTTC; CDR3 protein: CASSPSKGDEQFF
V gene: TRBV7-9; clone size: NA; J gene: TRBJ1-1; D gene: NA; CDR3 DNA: TGTGCCAGCAGTTTTACCCCCCAGGCTGAGGCTTTCTTT; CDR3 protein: CASSFTPQAEAFF
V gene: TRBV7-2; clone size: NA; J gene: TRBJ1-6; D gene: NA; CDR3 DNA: TGTGCCAGCAGCTTAGACCCGGGAAGAGTTTCACCCCTCCACTTT; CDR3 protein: CASSLDPGRVSPLHF
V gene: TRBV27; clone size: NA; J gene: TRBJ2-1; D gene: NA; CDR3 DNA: TGTGCCACCTCGCTAGCGATGGGCTACAATGAGCAGTTCTTC; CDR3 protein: CATSLAMGYNEQFF
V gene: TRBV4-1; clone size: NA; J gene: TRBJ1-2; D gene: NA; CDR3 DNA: TGCGCCAGCAGCCAAGATGAGGGCTATGGCTACACCTTC; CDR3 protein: CASSQDEGYGYTF
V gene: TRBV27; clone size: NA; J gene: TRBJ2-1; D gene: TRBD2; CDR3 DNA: TGTGCCAGCAGTTTAACCAGCGGGAGGCCTAGCTCCTACAATGAGCAGTTCTTC; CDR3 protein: CASSLTSGRPSSYNEQFF
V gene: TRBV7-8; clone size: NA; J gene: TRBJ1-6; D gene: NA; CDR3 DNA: TGTGCCAGCAGCTCGTTACAGGGATCACCCCTCCACTTT; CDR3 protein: CASSSLQGSPLHF
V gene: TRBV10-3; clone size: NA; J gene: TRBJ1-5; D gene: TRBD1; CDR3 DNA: TGTGCCACCACAGGGGGAGTCCAGACAAATCAGCCCCAGCATTTT; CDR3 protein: CATTGGVQTNQPQHF
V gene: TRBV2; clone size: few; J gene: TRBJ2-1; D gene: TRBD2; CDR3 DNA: TGTGCCAGCAGTGAAAGAGGCGGGAGCTCCTACAATGAGCAGTTCTTC; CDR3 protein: CASSERGGSSYNEQFF
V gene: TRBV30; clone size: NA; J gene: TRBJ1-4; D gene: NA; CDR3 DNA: TGTGCCTGGAGTGCTGGCTCTAATGAAAAACTGTTTTTT; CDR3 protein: CAWSAGSNEKLFF
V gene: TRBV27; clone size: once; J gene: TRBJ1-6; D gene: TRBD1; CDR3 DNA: TGTGCCAGCAGTTTAACGGGACAGCCAAATAATTCACCCCTCCACTTT; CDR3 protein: CASSLTGQPNNSPLHF
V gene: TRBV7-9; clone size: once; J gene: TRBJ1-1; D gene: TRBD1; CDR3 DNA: TGTGCCAGCAGCTTAGCGTATTCAGGACAGGGAGTGAACACTGAAGCTTTCTTT; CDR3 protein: CASSLAYSGQGVNTEAFF
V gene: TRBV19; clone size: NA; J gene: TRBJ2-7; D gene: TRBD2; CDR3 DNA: TGTGCCAGTAGTATAGCCGGAGCGGGAGACTTCTACGAGCAGTACTTC; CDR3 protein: CASSIAGAGDFYEQYF
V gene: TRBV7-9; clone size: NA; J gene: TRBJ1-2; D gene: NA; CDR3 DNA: TGTGCCAGCAGCCCCGGGATTGGGGGCGCCTACTTC; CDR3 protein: CASSPGIGGAYF
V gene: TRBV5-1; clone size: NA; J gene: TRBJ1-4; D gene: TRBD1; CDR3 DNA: TGCGCCAGCAGCTCTGGGGACAGAACAAATGAAAAACTGTTTTTT; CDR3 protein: CASSSGDRTNEKLFF
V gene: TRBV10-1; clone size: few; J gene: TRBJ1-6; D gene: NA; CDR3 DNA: TGCGCCAGCACCAAAAATGGGGAGGGTAATTCACCCCTCCACTTT; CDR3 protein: CASTKNGEGNSPLHF
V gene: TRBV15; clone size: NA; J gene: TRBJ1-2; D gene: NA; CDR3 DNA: TGTGCCACCAGCAGAGATGCCGGTATAGGCTACACCTTC; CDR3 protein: CATSRDAGIGYTF